The clone carrying this T cell receptor (beta chain) was counted once. Other DNA sequences of this sample code for an identical CDR3. The germline V gene has CDR1 MNHEY and CDR2 SVGAGI. CDR3 size: 11 residues. V was cut by 6 bases and J by 5 bases, with 6 bases left in between. The data originate from a study of blood T cell repertoires in COVID-19. Overall study: COVID-19 samples from acute and convalescent phases originated in the United States, Italy and Spain.

Authors' methods: Reference gene primers were amplified, and this amplification served to estimate nucleated cell counts. The repertoire was sequenced with immunoSEQ multiplex PCR; TCRdb's copy has only in-frame clones and lacks some. V and J calls and clone size are as listed in that table; D and trimming were resolved from the DNA. This table holds fewer than 300,000 clones, 84% found once. The rearrangement links TRBV6-5 to TRBJ2-3; D is uncertain. Material for sequencing was peripheral blood. This clonotype originated in a human donor in a cohort sampled during active COVID-19. CDR3 sequence (DNA): TGTGCCAGCAGCCAACAAGATACGCAGTATTTT. Translating it yields CASSQQDTQYF.